This entry lists 14 T cell receptor beta chains sequenced from one sample in a study of graft-versus-host responses after intestinal transplantation. Some clones are missing from TCRdb's copy, which holds only in-frame ones; the method was immunoSEQ multiplex PCR. The sample shows about 73,000 clones, 90% of them seen only once. No antigen has been identified for these receptors. Sequenced here: unstimulated CD8+ T cells sorted from spleen or lymph node cells, sampled before transplant. The source of these receptors is a human donor who was the organ donor for an intestinal transplant.

This clone was seen a few times. This chain connects TRBV7-9 to TRBJ1-6, with D possibly TRBD1 on 6 matching bases. The CDR3 consists of 14 residues. Germline values: CDR1 SEHNR, CDR2 FQNEAQ (reference sequence). The V end was cut by 5 bases, the J end by 10 bases, with 15 bases between. CDR3 region: CASSLKQGFSPLHF. The CDR3 DNA reads TGTGCCAGCAGCCTAAAACAGGGATTCTCACCCCTCCACTTT.

The gene calls are TRBV29-1 and TRBJ2-6; no clear D. Germline loops: CDR1 SQVTM, CDR2 ANQGSEA. The germline V and J ends were trimmed by 2 bases and 0 bases, with 11 bases remaining between them. This CDR3 contains 16 residues. CDR3 coding DNA: TGCAGCGTTGAATTTCTATTGGTCTCTGGGGCCAACGTCCTGACTTTC. Protein: CSVEFLLVSGANVLTF.

The J gene is TRBJ2-7, the V gene TRBV28, with TRBD1 matching over 8 bases. CDR3 length equals 13 residues. J lost 7 bases, V lost 6 bases, and 8 bases had no gene match. The germline CDR1 and CDR2 sequences are MDHEN and SYDVKM. The CDR3, as DNA: TGTGCCAGCAGCCCCAGGGGGCGAATTGAGCAGTACGTC. Protein: CASSPRGRIEQYV.

The rearrangement joins TRBV5-6 to TRBJ1-4; D is possibly TRBD1 (5 bases). The length of the CDR3 is 14 residues. Trimming took off 1 base at V and 5 bases at J, with 9 bases between the two ends. Germline V gene lookup returns CDR1 SGHDT and CDR2 YYEEEE. The CDR3 bases are TGTGCCAGCAGCTTGACAGGAAGCAATGAAAAACTGTTTTTT. It translates to CASSLTGSNEKLFF. The complete variable domain, with remaining parts taken from reference TRBV5-6 and TRBJ1-4, reads DAGVTQSPTHLIKTRGQQVTLRCSPKSGHDTVSWYQQALGQGPQFIFQYYEEEERQRGNFPDRFSGHQFPNYSSELNVNALLLGDSALYLCASSLTGSNEKLFFGSGTQLSVL.

CDR3 loop: CASRGRATGANVLTF. CDR3 sequence (DNA): TGTGCCAGCCGCGGCAGGGCAACTGGGGCCAACGTCCTGACTTTC. This chain uses TRBV28 with TRBJ2-6, with D perhaps matching TRBD1 (5 bases). CDR3 size: 15 residues. The V gene's germline CDR1 is MDHEN and CDR2 SYDVKM. Trimming took off 8 bases at V and 2 bases at J, with 13 bases between the two ends.

The rearrangement joins TRBV4-3 to TRBJ2-1; TRBD1 agrees at 9 bases. V shed 0 bases, J shed 5 bases, and the junction held 5 bases outside the gene matches. CDR1 and CDR2 (germline): LGHNA, YSLEER. The CDR3 contains 16 residues. The CDR3 loop is CASSQDLWTGDNEQFF. The DNA for the CDR3 is TGCGCCAGCAGCCAAGACCTTTGGACAGGGGACAATGAGCAGTTCTTC.

The V call is TRBV5-4, the J call TRBJ1-1; no firm D call. V lost 4 bases and J lost 3, with 13 bases in between. CDR1 and CDR2 from the germline V gene are SGHNT and YYREEE (reference sequence). The CDR3 has 14 amino acids. CDR3 nucleotide sequence: TGTGCCAGCAGCACTGGAGTGGCGGACACTGAAGCTTTCTTT. The encoded protein is CASSTGVADTEAFF.

Only a few counts were recorded for this clone. The chain combines TRBV6-1 with TRBJ2-7; D is perhaps TRBD2 (5 bases). This CDR3 contains 15 residues. V shed 1 base and J shed 4 bases, with 14 bases lying between them. The germline V gene encodes CDR1 MNHNS and CDR2 SASEGT. CDR3 bases: TGTGCCAGCAGTGAAGGAGTCACCCCGGGGTACGAGCAGTACGTC. Protein: CASSEGVTPGYEQYV.

This sequence joins TRBV21-1 and TRBJ2-3; TRBD1 is the table's D call, not checked against the DNA. TRBV21-1 is assigned pseudogene status. This CDR3 has 16 residues. The CDR3: CASSSHRVLSTDTQYF. CDR3 DNA sequence: TGTGCCAGCAGCTCACACAGGGTTCTTAGCACAGATACGCAGTATTTT.

The chain is built from TRBV4-3 and TRBJ2-6; D perhaps matches TRBD1 (6 bases). This CDR3 is 16 amino acids long. V was shortened by 0 bases and J by 4 bases, with 10 bases between the two germline ends. The germline V gene encodes CDR1 LGHNA and CDR2 YSLEER. The CDR3: CASSQDVGAGANVLTF. CDR3 bases: TGCGCCAGCAGCCAAGATGTGGGGGCCGGGGCCAACGTCCTGACTTTC.

The chain joins TRBV7-2 to TRBJ2-3; D may be TRBD2 (5 bases). Trimming removed 4 bases from V and 0 bases from J, with 14 bases in between. Germline values: CDR1 SGHTA, CDR2 FQGNSA. The CDR3 contains 16 residues. The CDR3 DNA reads as TGTGCCAGCAGCTCCGGATCAACGGGGAGCACAGATACGCAGTATTTT. It codes for CASSSGSTGSTDTQYF. Full variable domain (rest looked up from reference TRBV7-2 and TRBJ2-3): GAGVSQSPSNKVTEKGKDVELRCDPISGHTALYWYRQSLGQGLEFLIYFQGNSAPDKSGLPSDRFSAERTGGSVSTLTIQRTQQEDSAVYLCASSSGSTGSTDTQYFGPGTRLTVL.

V usage is TRBV7-6 and J usage is TRBJ1-6; D gene ambiguous. Germline V gene data show CDR1 as SGHVS and CDR2 as FNYEAQ. This CDR3 contains 16 residues. The V and J ends lost 4 bases and 9 bases respectively, with 19 bases between them. As DNA, the CDR3 is TGTGCCAGCAGCTCGTCGACGGGTCCCGAGGGTTCACCCCTCCACTTT. Protein product: CASSSSTGPEGSPLHF.

V gene TRBV5-6 combines with J gene TRBJ2-1; 11 nucleotides agree with TRBD2. This CDR3 has 15 amino acids. J lost 9 bases, V lost 2 bases, and 7 bases had no gene match. Germline V lookup: CDR1 SGHDT, CDR2 YYEEEE. The CDR3 loop is CASSFSGGEYSEQFF. The CDR3, as DNA: TGTGCCAGCAGCTTTAGCGGGGGGGAATATAGTGAGCAGTTCTTC.

The V gene is TRBV4-2, the J gene TRBJ2-5; 9 bases agree with TRBD2. The trim removed 3 bases at V and 2 bases at J, leaving 4 bases unmatched. Germline lookup yields CDR1 LGHNA and CDR2 YNFKEQ. The CDR3 consists of 15 residues. The CDR3 DNA follows: TGTGCCAGCAGCCAGCGGAGCGGGGGGCAAGAGACCCAGTACTTC. Encoded protein: CASSQRSGGQETQYF.